This TCR beta chain appears in the sequencing data of a study of CD8 T cells in Susac syndrome. With random hexamers, roughly 0.45 to 1 ug RNA was reverse transcribed. Via MiXCR, TCRdb re-called the immunoSEQ multiplex PCR reads, giving one row per CDR3 protein. The sample lists around 110,000 distinct CDR3 sequences; 85% to 95% were seen once. This clonotype came up once. The CDR3 sequence is 12 residues long. V lost 4 bases and J lost 6, with 12 bases in between. The germline V gene has CDR1 SQVTM and CDR2 ANQGSEA. The V gene is TRBV29-1, the J gene TRBJ1-2, with a possible D match to TRBD1 (5 bases). The specimen was CD8+ T cells from PBMCs. The receptor was isolated from a human donor with Susac syndrome. The CDR3 sequence is CSVGPGKDGYTF. CDR3 DNA: TGCAGCGTTGGTCCAGGGAAGGATGGCTACACCTTC.